The 11 T cell receptor beta chains presented below share a single source sample, sequenced in a study of T-cell memory formation after mild COVID-19. A single record per CDR3 protein comes from TCRdb applying MiXCR to the 5' RACE reads. The data contain nearly 110,000 distinct CDR3 sequences, over 13% of them seen just once; the ten biggest clones take up around 40%. The sequenced material came from PBMCs or a T cell subset sorted from them (not recorded which). Every receptor here comes from a man younger than 35 who had mild COVID-19 (a few samples of this study predate the infection). Cell type and time point are not known.

This clonotype showed up just a few times. CDR3 sequence: CASSPGLANTEAFF. The CDR3 bases are TGTGCCAGCAGCCCCGGACTGGCGAACACTGAAGCTTTCTTT. The rearrangement uses TRBV3-1 and TRBJ1-1; D is uncertain. The CDR3 is 14 amino acids. Germline loops: CDR1 LGHDT, CDR2 YNNKEL (reference sequence). Trimming took off 4 bases at V and 1 base at J, with 10 bases between the two ends.

In DNA form, the CDR3 reads TGCAGTGCTAGAGATACCAGGGAGGATGGCTACACCTTC. Its protein is CSARDTREDGYTF. The chain combines TRBV20-1 with TRBJ1-2; TRBD1 might be the D (5 bases). The ends were cut back, 0 bases at V and 6 bases at J, with 11 bases in the middle. The CDR3 covers 13 residues. CDR1 and CDR2 (germline): DFQATT, SNEGSKA (reference sequence).

The gene calls are TRBV5-1 and TRBJ1-4, with a possible D match to TRBD1 (5 bases). V lost 4 bases, J lost 7 bases, and 14 bases lay in between. Germline V CDR1 and CDR2: SGHRS, YFSETQ. The CDR3 loop spans 14 amino acids. The CDR3, as DNA: TGCGCCAGCAGCCGTGGGACCTCCCCTGAAAAACTGTTTTTT. Residues: CASSRGTSPEKLFF.

The chain has TRBV7-9 and TRBJ1-4; TRBD1 matches at 9 bases. Germline-derived CDR1 and CDR2 are SEHNR and FQNEAQ (reference sequence). CDR3 length equals 18 residues. V shed 10 bases and J 3 bases; nucleotides not matched to a gene: 18. CDR3: CATPSRDREVGANEKLFF. The CDR3 DNA reads as TGTGCCACTCCCTCCCGGGACAGGGAGGTAGGGGCTAATGAAAAACTGTTTTTT.

This clonotype was detected ten times or more. The CDR3 sequence is CASRRSGRLNEKLFF. The CDR3 DNA sequence: TGCGCCAGCCGCCGGTCGGGGAGACTTAATGAAAAACTGTTTTTT. The chain uses TRBV5-1 and TRBJ1-4; D uncertain. V was pared by 7 bases and J by 4 bases, with 17 bases between. Germline assignment: CDR1 SGHRS and CDR2 YFSETQ. This CDR3 has 15 amino acids.

The rearrangement joins TRBV6-1 to TRBJ1-4; 7 bases fit TRBD1. Germline V gene data show CDR1 as MNHNS and CDR2 as SASEGT. Trimming at V came to 8 bases and at J to 0 bases, leaving 6 bases not matched to a gene. The CDR3 spans 15 residues. CDR3 in DNA: TGTGCCAGCCAGGGGGGCGCTGCAACTAATGAAAAACTGTTTTTT. Its translation: CASQGGAATNEKLFF.

This clonotype appeared a few times. This chain connects TRBV7-9 to TRBJ1-6; unclear D gene. CDR3 length: 15 amino acids. The V and J ends lost 5 bases and 6 bases respectively, with 14 bases between them. Germline V gene data show CDR1 as SEHNR and CDR2 as FQNEAQ (reference sequence). CDR3 amino acids: CASSGPGDLNSPLHF. The CDR3, as DNA: TGTGCCAGCAGCGGACCCGGAGATCTTAATTCACCCCTCCACTTT. The variable domain in full, completed from reference TRBV7-9 and TRBJ1-6, reads DTGVSQNPRHKITKRGQNVTFRCDPISEHNRLYWYRQTLGQGPEFLTYFQNEAQLEKSRLLSDRFSAERPKGSFSTLEIQRTEQGDSAMYLCASSGPGDLNSPLHFGNGTRLTVT.

This clonotype has more than one count but fewer than ten. The chain recombines TRBV4-1 with TRBJ2-2; 8 bases line up with TRBD1. V lost 1 base, J lost 4 bases, and 2 bases stayed unmatched. Per germline, CDR1 MGHRA and CDR2 YSYEKL. The CDR3 loop spans 15 amino acids. CDR3 amino acids: CASSQVDRVTGELFF. The CDR3 DNA reads TGCGCCAGCAGCCAAGTGGACAGGGTCACCGGGGAGCTGTTTTTT.

The chain has TRBV18 and TRBJ2-7, with D possibly matching TRBD1 (5 bases). The CDR3 has 16 amino acids. V lost 3 bases, J lost 0 bases, and 15 bases lay in between. Germline loops: CDR1 KGHSH, CDR2 LQKENI. CDR3 sequence: CASSPPDSDSSYEQYF. CDR3 coding DNA: TGTGCCAGCTCACCTCCCGACAGCGATAGCTCCTACGAGCAGTACTTC.

This chain links TRBV29-1 with TRBJ2-5; D uncertain. The CDR3 contains 12 residues. V was shortened by 0 bases and J by 4 bases, with 6 bases between the two germline ends. Germline loops: CDR1 SQVTM, CDR2 ANQGSEA. CDR3 loop: CSVEEGSETQYF. CDR3 coding DNA: TGCAGCGTTGAAGAGGGGTCAGAGACCCAGTACTTC.

The chain uses TRBV27 and TRBJ1-1, with 7 positions matching TRBD1. Germline V gene sequence: CDR1 MNHEY, CDR2 SMNVEV (reference sequence). CDR3 length equals 13 residues. Trimming took 4 bases from V and 5 from J; bases not matched to a gene: 4. This CDR3 is CASSSPGGTEAFF. CDR3 coding DNA: TGTGCCAGCAGTTCACCAGGGGGGACTGAAGCTTTCTTT.